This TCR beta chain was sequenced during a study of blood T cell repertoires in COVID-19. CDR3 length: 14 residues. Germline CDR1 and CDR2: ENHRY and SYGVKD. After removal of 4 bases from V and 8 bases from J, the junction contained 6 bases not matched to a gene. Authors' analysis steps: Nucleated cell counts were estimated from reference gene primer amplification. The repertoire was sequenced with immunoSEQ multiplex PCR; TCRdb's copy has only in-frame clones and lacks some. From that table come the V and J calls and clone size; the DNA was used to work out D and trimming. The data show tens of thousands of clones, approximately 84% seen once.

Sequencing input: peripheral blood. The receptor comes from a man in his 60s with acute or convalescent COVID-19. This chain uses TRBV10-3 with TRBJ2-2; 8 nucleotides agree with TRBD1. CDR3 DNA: TGTGCCATCAGTGTGACAGGGGATGTAGGGGAGCTGTTTTTT. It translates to CAISVTGDVGELFF.